The 4 T cell receptor beta chains below all came from one sample that was sequenced in a study of T cell responses to AZD1222 COVID-19 vaccine. Here immunoSEQ multiplex PCR was the method, and the copy in TCRdb shows in-frame clones only, minus some. Of about 110,000 clones listed, 87% are singletons. Material: peripheral blood, obtained on day 0 of AZD1222 vaccination. The source is an adult in good health.

The V call is TRBV7-3, the J call TRBJ2-1; 8 bases map to TRBD1. V was pared by 5 bases and J by 8 bases, with 14 bases of the junction left unmatched. This CDR3 spans 16 amino acids. Germline V gene data show CDR1 as SGHTA and CDR2 as FQGTGA. The CDR3, as DNA: TGTGCCAGCAGCCAGGCGGGCGCAGGGGGCATCGATGAGCAGTTCTTC. Amino acids: CASSQAGAGGIDEQFF.

About this clone itself: Other nucleotide sequences in the sample specify the same CDR3. The genes are TRBV18 and TRBJ1-1, with D unclear. Germline lookup yields CDR1 KGHSH and CDR2 LQKENI. The CDR3 loop spans 12 amino acids. V lost 3 bases to trimming and J lost 0 bases, with 2 bases between them. In DNA, the CDR3 is TGTGCCAGCTCACCCTTGAACACTGAAGCTTTCTTT. Translating gives CASSPLNTEAFF.

As DNA, the CDR3 is TGTGCCAGCAGACAGGGACCAAGCTCCTACGAGCAGTACTTC. This gives the protein CASRQGPSSYEQYF. The chain carries TRBV3-1 (or the pseudogene TRBV3-2) and TRBJ2-7; D perhaps matches TRBD1 (6 bases). V dropped 6 bases and J dropped 0 bases, with 12 bases sitting between them. The CDR3 totals 14 residues. Per germline, CDR1 LGHDT and CDR2 YNNKEL (reference sequence).

The V gene is TRBV28, the J gene TRBJ2-2; D not resolved. Trimming cost V 5 bases and J 1 base, with 5 bases left between them. CDR1 and CDR2 from the germline V gene are MDHEN and SYDVKM. The CDR3 is 13 residues long. The CDR3, as DNA: TGTGCCAGCAGTCGTCTGAACACCGGGGAGCTGTTTTTT. This encodes CASSRLNTGELFF.